The T cell receptor beta chain under discussion was sequenced for a study of T cell changes during pregnancy in multiple sclerosis. The method was immunoSEQ multiplex PCR; TCRdb's version includes in-frame clones alone and lacks a portion of them. In the table there are around 33,000 clones, 85% to 90% of which are singletons. The CDR3 is made up of 14 amino acids. The V gene's germline CDR1 is SNHLY and CDR2 FYNNEI. Trimming took 1 base from V and 1 from J, leaving 7 bases between them. Source: CD4+ T cells from peripheral blood mononuclear cells, taken in the third trimester of pregnancy. The V call is TRBV2, the J call TRBJ1-1; D is perhaps TRBD1 (5 bases). The source of this sequence is a female donor in good health, enrolled as a control in a pregnancy study. The CDR3 coding sequence is TGTGCCAGCAGTGAAGGGGGCCCGAACACTGAAGCTTTCTTT. Translation gives CASSEGGPNTEAFF.